A selection of T cell receptor beta chains follows, all from one sample in a study of blood T cells in healthy people across ages. Each CDR3 protein is one row after TCRdb ran MiXCR on the 5' RACE reads. The sample yields about 1 million distinct CDR3 sequences, 40% to 50% seen once. The sequencing sample was made of blood. All receptors come from an older woman in good health. CDR3s include the opening cysteine and the closing phenylalanine or tryptophan. Fields, in order: V gene, D gene, J gene, clone size, CDR3 protein, CDR3 DNA. A D gene is named only where the DNA matches it firmly. Part of the rows lack a size; the others show once, few, many or a class for expanded clones.

v_call: TRBV2
d_call: -
j_call: TRBJ2-7
clone_size: -
cdr3_aa: CASEKRGPGGREQYF
cdr3_nt: TGTGCCAGCGAAAAACGGGGGCCAGGCGGTAGGGAGCAGTACTTC

v_call: TRBV2
d_call: TRBD2
j_call: TRBJ2-1
clone_size: -
cdr3_aa: CASSPGTGSRTSGGSSYNEQFF
cdr3_nt: TGTGCCAGCAGTCCCGGGACAGGATCTCGGACTAGCGGTGGGAGCTCCTACAATGAGCAGTTCTTC

v_call: TRBV6-4
d_call: -
j_call: TRBJ1-4
clone_size: -
cdr3_aa: CASSDSVGINEKLFF
cdr3_nt: TGTGCCAGCAGTGACTCGGTTGGCATTAATGAAAAACTGTTTTTT

v_call: TRBV11-2
d_call: TRBD2
j_call: TRBJ2-3
clone_size: once
cdr3_aa: CASSLAQRLAGGSADTQYF
cdr3_nt: TGTGCCAGCAGCTTAGCCCAGCGACTAGCGGGAGGGTCGGCAGATACGCAGTATTTT

v_call: TRBV7-9
d_call: -
j_call: TRBJ2-5
clone_size: few
cdr3_aa: CASSLPATYLETQYF
cdr3_nt: TGTGCCAGCAGCCTCCCCGCGACATACCTGGAGACCCAGTACTTC

v_call: TRBV11-2
d_call: -
j_call: TRBJ2-7
clone_size: -
cdr3_aa: CASSRASAASYEQYF
cdr3_nt: TGTGCCAGCAGCCGAGCTAGCGCCGCCTCCTACGAGCAGTACTTC

v_call: TRBV18
d_call: -
j_call: TRBJ1-2
clone_size: -
cdr3_aa: CASSPPDRSAASHYGYTF
cdr3_nt: TGTGCCAGCTCCCCCCCGGACAGATCTGCGGCGTCCCACTATGGCTACACCTTC

v_call: TRBV15
d_call: -
j_call: TRBJ2-3
clone_size: few
cdr3_aa: CATSSPRTRTQYF
cdr3_nt: TGTGCCACCAGCAGCCCACGAACTCGGACGCAGTATTTT

v_call: TRBV4-1
d_call: -
j_call: TRBJ2-7
clone_size: -
cdr3_aa: CASSQRDPESYNEQYF
cdr3_nt: TGCGCCAGCAGCCAGCGGGATCCCGAATCCTACAATGAGCAGTACTTC

v_call: TRBV6-6
d_call: TRBD2
j_call: TRBJ2-7
clone_size: -
cdr3_aa: CASSYSEIAGSYEQYF
cdr3_nt: TGTGCCAGCAGTTACTCCGAGATAGCGGGTTCCTACGAGCAGTACTTC

v_call: TRBV9
d_call: -
j_call: TRBJ1-1
clone_size: -
cdr3_aa: CASSVGAGVTEAFF
cdr3_nt: TGTGCCAGCAGCGTAGGGGCAGGGGTCACTGAAGCTTTCTTT

v_call: TRBV4-1
d_call: TRBD1
j_call: TRBJ2-3
clone_size: few
cdr3_aa: CASSQDRGQGGTQYF
cdr3_nt: TGCGCCAGCAGCCAAGATAGGGGACAGGGGGGCACGCAGTATTTT

v_call: TRBV5-6
d_call: TRBD2
j_call: TRBJ2-1
clone_size: -
cdr3_aa: CASSFRTSGISSYNEQFF
cdr3_nt: TGTGCCAGCAGCTTTCGGACTAGCGGGATCAGCTCCTACAATGAGCAGTTCTTC

v_call: TRBV20-1
d_call: TRBD2
j_call: TRBJ2-3
clone_size: -
cdr3_aa: CSASPLAGLTGFTDTQYF
cdr3_nt: TGCAGTGCTAGCCCCCTAGCGGGTTTAACAGGTTTCACAGATACGCAGTATTTT

v_call: TRBV7-2
d_call: -
j_call: TRBJ2-7
clone_size: few
cdr3_aa: CASSLAGTHEQYF
cdr3_nt: TGTGCCAGCAGCTTAGCGGGGACCCACGAGCAGTACTTC

v_call: TRBV6-5
d_call: -
j_call: TRBJ2-7
clone_size: once
cdr3_aa: CASSYAHNSYEQYF
cdr3_nt: TGTGCCAGCAGTTACGCGCACAACTCCTACGAGCAGTACTTC

v_call: TRBV5-1
d_call: -
j_call: TRBJ1-1
clone_size: -
cdr3_aa: CASMEVTAGNTEAFF
cdr3_nt: TGCGCCAGCATGGAGGTGACGGCGGGGAACACTGAAGCTTTCTTT

v_call: TRBV28
d_call: TRBD1
j_call: TRBJ2-1
clone_size: few
cdr3_aa: CASSPGTGDYNEQFF
cdr3_nt: TGTGCCAGCAGTCCCGGGACAGGGGACTACAATGAGCAGTTCTTC

v_call: TRBV29-1
d_call: -
j_call: TRBJ1-2
clone_size: few
cdr3_aa: CSVGGHSYGYTF
cdr3_nt: TGCAGCGTGGGGGGACACAGCTATGGCTACACCTTC

v_call: TRBV6-5
d_call: TRBD2
j_call: TRBJ2-5
clone_size: -
cdr3_aa: CASTPLGSSGKETQYF
cdr3_nt: TGTGCCAGCACACCACTAGGGAGTAGCGGGAAAGAGACCCAGTACTTC

v_call: TRBV11-2
d_call: -
j_call: TRBJ2-7
clone_size: -
cdr3_aa: CASSLVTASYEQYF
cdr3_nt: TGTGCCAGCAGCTTAGTGACAGCCTCCTACGAGCAGTACTTC

v_call: TRBV20-1
d_call: -
j_call: TRBJ2-2
clone_size: -
cdr3_aa: CSARDRAVSNTGELFF
cdr3_nt: TGCAGTGCTAGAGATCGGGCAGTCTCAAACACCGGGGAGCTGTTTTTT

v_call: TRBV20-1
d_call: -
j_call: TRBJ2-3
clone_size: few
cdr3_aa: CSARRGSTDTQYF
cdr3_nt: TGCAGTGCGCGCCGGGGGAGCACAGATACGCAGTATTTT

v_call: TRBV9
d_call: -
j_call: TRBJ2-1
clone_size: few
cdr3_aa: CASSTASAAGTNEQFF
cdr3_nt: TGTGCCAGCAGCACGGCATCGGCTGCAGGGACCAATGAGCAGTTCTTC

v_call: TRBV24-1
d_call: TRBD2
j_call: TRBJ2-1
clone_size: few
cdr3_aa: CATSLSGSWNEQFF
cdr3_nt: TGTGCCACCAGTCTTAGCGGGAGTTGGAATGAGCAGTTCTTC

v_call: TRBV20-1
d_call: TRBD2
j_call: TRBJ2-4
clone_size: -
cdr3_aa: CSAIRLAGGEWAKNIQYF
cdr3_nt: TGCAGTGCTATAAGACTAGCGGGAGGGGAATGGGCCAAAAACATTCAGTACTTC

v_call: TRBV20-1
d_call: -
j_call: TRBJ2-1
clone_size: -
cdr3_aa: CSATKRAIPFGEQFF
cdr3_nt: TGCAGTGCTACCAAGCGGGCAATCCCTTTCGGTGAGCAGTTCTTC

v_call: TRBV6-5
d_call: -
j_call: TRBJ1-4
clone_size: few
cdr3_aa: CASSYLKDRDGSSNEKLFF
cdr3_nt: TGTGCCAGCAGTTACTTGAAAGACCGGGACGGAAGCTCTAATGAAAAACTGTTTTTT

v_call: TRBV7-8
d_call: -
j_call: TRBJ1-5
clone_size: -
cdr3_aa: CASRSGGSNQPQHF
cdr3_nt: TGTGCCAGCAGATCGGGGGGTAGCAATCAGCCCCAGCATTTT

v_call: TRBV11-3
d_call: -
j_call: TRBJ2-3
clone_size: -
cdr3_aa: CASSANSQDTQYF
cdr3_nt: TGTGCCAGCAGCGCCAACAGTCAAGATACGCAGTATTTT

v_call: TRBV4-2
d_call: -
j_call: TRBJ1-5
clone_size: few
cdr3_aa: CASSQEGDRSSNQPQHF
cdr3_nt: TGTGCCAGCAGCCAAGAGGGGGACCGATCTAGCAATCAGCCCCAGCATTTT

v_call: TRBV7-3
d_call: -
j_call: TRBJ1-2
clone_size: many
cdr3_aa: CASSLGGYYGYTF
cdr3_nt: TGTGCCAGCAGCTTGGGGGGGTATTATGGCTACACCTTC

v_call: TRBV7-9
d_call: -
j_call: TRBJ2-7
clone_size: -
cdr3_aa: CASSLVALGEQYF
cdr3_nt: TGTGCCAGCAGCTTGGTGGCCCTCGGCGAGCAGTACTTC

v_call: TRBV7-2
d_call: TRBD1
j_call: TRBJ2-3
clone_size: -
cdr3_aa: CASSPGQTNTQYF
cdr3_nt: TGTGCCAGCAGCCCGGGACAGACTAATACGCAGTATTTT

v_call: TRBV29-1
d_call: TRBD2
j_call: TRBJ2-3
clone_size: few
cdr3_aa: CSAPGLAADTQYF
cdr3_nt: TGCAGCGCCCCGGGACTAGCGGCTGATACGCAGTATTTT

v_call: TRBV20-1
d_call: TRBD1
j_call: TRBJ1-1
clone_size: few
cdr3_aa: CSARYGTGAEAFF
cdr3_nt: TGCAGTGCTAGGTATGGGACAGGGGCTGAAGCTTTCTTT

v_call: TRBV20-1
d_call: TRBD1
j_call: TRBJ2-4
clone_size: -
cdr3_aa: CSASDRGSQENIQYF
cdr3_nt: TGCAGTGCTAGTGACAGGGGGTCCCAGGAAAACATTCAGTACTTC

v_call: TRBV28
d_call: TRBD2
j_call: TRBJ2-7
clone_size: -
cdr3_aa: CASSLAGGKYYEQYF
cdr3_nt: TGTGCCAGCAGCCTAGCGGGAGGGAAGTACTACGAGCAGTACTTC

v_call: TRBV4-2
d_call: -
j_call: TRBJ2-5
clone_size: many
cdr3_aa: CASSPRLKETQYF
cdr3_nt: TGTGCCAGCAGCCCTCGACTGAAAGAGACCCAGTACTTC

v_call: TRBV3-1
d_call: TRBD1
j_call: TRBJ1-1
clone_size: -
cdr3_aa: CASSQPLTGVITEAFF
cdr3_nt: TGTGCCAGCAGCCAACCCCTGACAGGGGTAATTACTGAAGCTTTCTTT

v_call: TRBV7-2
d_call: -
j_call: TRBJ1-1
clone_size: -
cdr3_aa: CASIPQVDTEAFF
cdr3_nt: TGTGCCAGCATACCCCAGGTAGACACTGAAGCTTTCTTT

v_call: TRBV30
d_call: TRBD2
j_call: TRBJ2-5
clone_size: -
cdr3_aa: CAWEREGHNEQYF
cdr3_nt: TGTGCCTGGGAGCGGGAGGGCCACAATGAGCAGTACTTC

v_call: TRBV5-6
d_call: TRBD2
j_call: TRBJ2-2
clone_size: -
cdr3_aa: CASSMGLAGDTGELFF
cdr3_nt: TGTGCCAGCAGCATGGGACTAGCGGGAGACACCGGGGAGCTGTTTTTT

v_call: TRBV12-3/TRBV12-4
d_call: -
j_call: TRBJ1-2
clone_size: once
cdr3_aa: CASSSHYGYTF
cdr3_nt: TGTGCCAGCAGCTCGCACTATGGCTACACCTTC

v_call: TRBV20-1
d_call: TRBD2
j_call: TRBJ2-4
clone_size: few
cdr3_aa: CSARLAALPIQYF
cdr3_nt: TGCAGTGCCAGACTAGCAGCCCTACCCATTCAGTACTTC

v_call: TRBV3-1
d_call: -
j_call: TRBJ2-1
clone_size: -
cdr3_aa: CASSQVVGPSYNEQFF
cdr3_nt: TGTGCCAGCAGCCAAGTGGTGGGCCCGTCCTACAATGAGCAGTTCTTC

v_call: TRBV5-1
d_call: TRBD1
j_call: TRBJ1-2
clone_size: -
cdr3_aa: CASSSQGDGYTF
cdr3_nt: TGCGCCAGCAGCTCACAGGGGGATGGCTACACCTTC

v_call: TRBV12-3/TRBV12-4
d_call: -
j_call: TRBJ1-1
clone_size: few
cdr3_aa: CASSHTPTVSTEAFF
cdr3_nt: TGTGCCAGCAGTCACACCCCAACAGTGTCCACTGAAGCTTTCTTT

v_call: TRBV5-1
d_call: -
j_call: TRBJ2-6
clone_size: -
cdr3_aa: CASSAGMFTGANVLTF
cdr3_nt: TGCGCCAGCAGCGCGGGGATGTTCACTGGGGCCAACGTCCTGACTTTC

v_call: TRBV2
d_call: -
j_call: TRBJ2-7
clone_size: -
cdr3_aa: CASSEAGGSTYEQYF
cdr3_nt: TGTGCCAGCAGTGAGGCGGGTGGGAGCACTTACGAGCAGTACTTC

v_call: TRBV6-5
d_call: -
j_call: TRBJ2-3
clone_size: -
cdr3_aa: CASSYNVGPGDTQYF
cdr3_nt: TGTGCCAGCAGTTACAATGTGGGACCAGGAGATACGCAGTATTTT

v_call: TRBV11-2
d_call: -
j_call: TRBJ1-1
clone_size: once
cdr3_aa: CASSWKGGAEAFF
cdr3_nt: TGTGCCAGCAGCTGGAAAGGGGGGGCTGAAGCTTTCTTT

v_call: TRBV28
d_call: TRBD1
j_call: TRBJ2-2
clone_size: -
cdr3_aa: CASSLLGTGTTGELFF
cdr3_nt: TGTGCCAGCAGCCTCCTCGGGACAGGGACCACCGGGGAGCTGTTTTTT

v_call: TRBV20-1
d_call: TRBD2
j_call: TRBJ2-1
clone_size: few
cdr3_aa: CSARALGTSGFPGAYNEQFF
cdr3_nt: TGCAGTGCTAGAGCCCTAGGGACTAGCGGGTTTCCGGGGGCTTACAATGAGCAGTTCTTC